This T cell receptor beta chain is drawn from a study of regulatory T cells in long-lasting Graves disease. Time point given: newly diagnosed GD, antithyroid drugs for less than 3 months. PBMC-derived RNA was used for the TCR library. EDTA tubes were used for drawing around 8.2 milliliters of peripheral blood. The authors built TCR beta libraries using iRepertoire HTBI primers and Arm-PCR of CDR3 regions. Methods used by the authors: Samples jointly harbored 62 TRBV and about 14 TRBJ segments. TCRdb passed the multiplex PCR reads through MiXCR, listing each CDR3 protein once. In this record, the V and J calls reflect TCRdb's handling and not the investigators' own analysis. The data contain about 370,000 distinct CDR3 sequences, around 15% of them singletons. Specimen: peripheral blood mononuclear cells (PBMCs), collected at new diagnosis, from a patient treated with antithyroid drugs. This sequence originates from a female donor with Graves disease.

The CDR3 reads CASSPRGGGRSPLHF. The CDR3 DNA follows: TGTGCCAGCAGCCCTCGAGGCGGGGGAAGGTCACCCCTCCACTTT. The chain is built from TRBV11-3 and TRBJ1-6, with D perhaps matching TRBD1 (5 bases). V was trimmed by 5 bases and J by 10 bases, leaving 18 bases between them. Germline lookup yields CDR1 SGHNT and CDR2 YENEEA. The CDR3 has 15 residues.